This T cell receptor (beta chain) was captured by sequencing in a study of STAT5B mutations in CD4+ large granular lymphocyte leukemia. Study-level points and caveats: Patient CD4-sorted repertoires stayed more clonal than healthy ones after leukemic-clone removal.

The germline V gene encodes CDR1 LNHDA and CDR2 SQIVND (reference sequence). The CDR3 consists of 15 residues. V was trimmed by 3 bases and J by 2 bases, leaving 12 bases between them. This clone has only one observation. Its antigen is currently unknown. Per the original methods: Lowest detectable productive clonotype frequency was 2.59 x 10-5. Using immunoSEQ multiplex PCR, the repertoire was profiled, and TCRdb retains in-frame clones only, with some absent. That table furnishes V, J and clone size, whereas the DNA furnished D and trimming. The table lists under 35,000 clones, around 63% of them singletons, with under 2% in the top ten.

Sequencing was performed on CD4+ T cells from blood buffy coats. The sequence came from a human donor in good health. The chain uses TRBV19 and TRBJ2-3; unclear D gene. The CDR3 DNA reads as TGTGCCAGTAGTATCCCCGGAACCTACACAGATACGCAGTATTTT. The encoded protein is CASSIPGTYTDTQYF.